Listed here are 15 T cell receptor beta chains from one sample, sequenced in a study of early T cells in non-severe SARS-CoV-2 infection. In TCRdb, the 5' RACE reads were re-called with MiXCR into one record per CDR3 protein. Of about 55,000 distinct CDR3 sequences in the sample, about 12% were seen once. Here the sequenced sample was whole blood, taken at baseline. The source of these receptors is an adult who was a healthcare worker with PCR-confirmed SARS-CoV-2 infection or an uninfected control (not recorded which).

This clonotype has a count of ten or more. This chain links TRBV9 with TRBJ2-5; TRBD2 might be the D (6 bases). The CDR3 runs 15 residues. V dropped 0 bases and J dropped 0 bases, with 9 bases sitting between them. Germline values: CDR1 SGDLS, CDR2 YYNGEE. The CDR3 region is CASSVGTTNQETQYF. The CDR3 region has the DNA TGTGCCAGCAGCGTAGGGACTACCAACCAAGAGACCCAGTACTTC. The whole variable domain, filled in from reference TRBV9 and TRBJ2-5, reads DSGVTQTPKHLITATGQRVTLRCSPRSGDLSVYWYQQSLDQGLQFLIQYYNGEERAKGNILERFSAQQFPDLHSELNLSSLELGDSALYFCASSVGTTNQETQYFGPGTRLLVL.

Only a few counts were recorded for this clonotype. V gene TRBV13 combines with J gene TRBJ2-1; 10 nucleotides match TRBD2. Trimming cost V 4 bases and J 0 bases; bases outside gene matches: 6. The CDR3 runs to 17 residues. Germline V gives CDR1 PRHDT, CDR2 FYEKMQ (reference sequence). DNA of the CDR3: TGTGCCAGCAGCTCAACCGGGACTAGCGTCTCCTACAATGAGCAGTTCTTC. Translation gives CASSSTGTSVSYNEQFF.

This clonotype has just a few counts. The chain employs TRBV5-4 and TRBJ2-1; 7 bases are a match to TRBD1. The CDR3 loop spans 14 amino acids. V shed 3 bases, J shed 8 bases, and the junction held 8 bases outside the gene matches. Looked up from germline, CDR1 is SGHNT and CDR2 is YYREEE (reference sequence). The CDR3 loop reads CASSYRAGGHEQFF. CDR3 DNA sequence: TGTGCCAGCAGCTACAGGGCAGGGGGACATGAGCAGTTCTTC.

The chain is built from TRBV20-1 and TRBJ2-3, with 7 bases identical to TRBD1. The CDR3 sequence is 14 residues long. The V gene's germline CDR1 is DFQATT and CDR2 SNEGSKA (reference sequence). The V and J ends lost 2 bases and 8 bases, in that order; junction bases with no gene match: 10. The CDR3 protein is CSARRDRAPATQYF. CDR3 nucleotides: TGCAGTGCTAGACGGGACAGAGCGCCGGCTACGCAGTATTTT.

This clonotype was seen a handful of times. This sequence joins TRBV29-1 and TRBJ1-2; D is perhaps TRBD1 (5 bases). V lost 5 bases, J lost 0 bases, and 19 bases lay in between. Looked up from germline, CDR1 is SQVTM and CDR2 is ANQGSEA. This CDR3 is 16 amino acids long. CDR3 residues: CSVPRLSIGANYGYTF. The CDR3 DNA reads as TGCAGCGTTCCCCGCCTAAGTATAGGGGCTAACTATGGCTACACCTTC.

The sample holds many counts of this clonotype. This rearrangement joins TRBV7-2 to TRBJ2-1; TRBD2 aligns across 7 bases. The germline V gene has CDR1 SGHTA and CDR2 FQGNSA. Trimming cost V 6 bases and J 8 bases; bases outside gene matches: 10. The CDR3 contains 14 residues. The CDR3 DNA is TGTGCCAGCAGTCCCGTGGGGGGGAGCTATGAGCAGTTCTTC. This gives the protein CASSPVGGSYEQFF. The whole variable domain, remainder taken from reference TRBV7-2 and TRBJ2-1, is GAGVSQSPSNKVTEKGKDVELRCDPISGHTALYWYRQSLGQGLEFLIYFQGNSAPDKSGLPSDRFSAERTGGSVSTLTIQRTQQEDSAVYLCASSPVGGSYEQFFGPGTRLTVL.

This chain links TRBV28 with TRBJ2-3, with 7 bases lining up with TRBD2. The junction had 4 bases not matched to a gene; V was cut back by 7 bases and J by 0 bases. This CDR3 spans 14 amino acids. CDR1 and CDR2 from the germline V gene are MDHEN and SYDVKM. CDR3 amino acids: CASKLAGSTDTQYF. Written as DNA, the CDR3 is TGTGCCAGCAAATTAGCGGGTAGCACAGATACGCAGTATTTT.

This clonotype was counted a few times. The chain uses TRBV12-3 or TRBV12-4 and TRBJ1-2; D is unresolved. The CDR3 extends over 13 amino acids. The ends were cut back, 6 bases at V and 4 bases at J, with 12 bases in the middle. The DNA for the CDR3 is TGTGCCAGCAGCGACGACGGAATCTATGGCTACACCTTC. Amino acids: CASSDDGIYGYTF.

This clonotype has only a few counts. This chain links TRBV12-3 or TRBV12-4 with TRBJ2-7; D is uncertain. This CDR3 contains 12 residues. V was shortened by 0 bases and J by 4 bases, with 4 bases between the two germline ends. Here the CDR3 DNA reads TGTGCCAGCAGTTTAGCGGAGTACGAGCAGTACTTC. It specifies CASSLAEYEQYF.

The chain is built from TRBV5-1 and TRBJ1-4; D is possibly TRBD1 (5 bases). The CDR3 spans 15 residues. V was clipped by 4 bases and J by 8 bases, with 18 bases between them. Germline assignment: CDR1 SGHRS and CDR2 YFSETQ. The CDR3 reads CASSPLQVEGEKLFF. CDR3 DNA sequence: TGCGCCAGCAGCCCGCTACAGGTGGAAGGCGAAAAACTGTTTTTT.

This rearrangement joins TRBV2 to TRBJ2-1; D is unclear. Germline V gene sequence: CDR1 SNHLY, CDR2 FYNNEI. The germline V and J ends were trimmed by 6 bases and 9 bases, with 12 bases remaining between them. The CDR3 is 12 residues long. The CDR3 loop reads CASRKVAAEQFF. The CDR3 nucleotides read TGTGCCAGCAGGAAGGTCGCGGCTGAGCAGTTCTTC.

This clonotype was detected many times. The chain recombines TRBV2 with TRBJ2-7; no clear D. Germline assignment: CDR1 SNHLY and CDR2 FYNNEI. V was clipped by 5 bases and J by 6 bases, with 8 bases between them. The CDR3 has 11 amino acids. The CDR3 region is CASSLGFEQYF. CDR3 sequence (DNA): TGTGCCAGCAGTCTAGGGTTCGAGCAGTACTTC. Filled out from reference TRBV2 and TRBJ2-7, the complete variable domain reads EPEVTQTPSHQVTQMGQEVILRCVPISNHLYFYWYRQILGQKVEFLVSFYNNEISEKSEIFDDQFSVERPDGSNFTLKIRSTKLEDSAMYFCASSLGFEQYFGPGTRLTVT.

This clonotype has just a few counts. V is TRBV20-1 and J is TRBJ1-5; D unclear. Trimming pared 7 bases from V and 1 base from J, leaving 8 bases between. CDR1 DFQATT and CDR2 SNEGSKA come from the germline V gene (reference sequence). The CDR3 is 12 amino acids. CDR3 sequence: CSGGSSNQPQHF. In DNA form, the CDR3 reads TGCAGTGGGGGATCAAGCAATCAGCCCCAGCATTTT.

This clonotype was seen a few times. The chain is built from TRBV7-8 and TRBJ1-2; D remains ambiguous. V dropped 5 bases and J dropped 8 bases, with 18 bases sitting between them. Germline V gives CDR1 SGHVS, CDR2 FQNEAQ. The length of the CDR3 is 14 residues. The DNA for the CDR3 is TGTGCCAGCAGCCCCCACAGAATCTTAGGCGGCTACACCTTC. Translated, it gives CASSPHRILGGYTF.

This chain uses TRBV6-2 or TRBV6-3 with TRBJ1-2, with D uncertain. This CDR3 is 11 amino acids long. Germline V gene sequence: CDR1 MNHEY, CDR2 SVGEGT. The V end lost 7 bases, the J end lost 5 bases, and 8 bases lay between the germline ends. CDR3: CASTKRYGYTF. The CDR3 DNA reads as TGTGCCAGCACCAAGCGATATGGCTACACCTTC.